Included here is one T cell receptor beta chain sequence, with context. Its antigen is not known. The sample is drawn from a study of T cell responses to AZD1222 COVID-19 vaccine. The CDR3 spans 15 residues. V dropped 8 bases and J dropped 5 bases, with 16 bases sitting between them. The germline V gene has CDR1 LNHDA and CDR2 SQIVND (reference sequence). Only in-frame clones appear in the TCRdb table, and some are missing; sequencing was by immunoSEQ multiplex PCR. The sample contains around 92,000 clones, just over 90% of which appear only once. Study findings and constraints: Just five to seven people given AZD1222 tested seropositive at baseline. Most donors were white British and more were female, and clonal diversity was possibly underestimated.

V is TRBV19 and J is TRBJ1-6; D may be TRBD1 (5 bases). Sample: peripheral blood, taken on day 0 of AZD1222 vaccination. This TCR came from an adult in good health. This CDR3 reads CASRPGGNDNSPLHF. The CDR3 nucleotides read TGTGCCAGTCGCCCCGGGGGGAACGATAATTCACCCCTCCACTTT.